The T cell receptor (beta chain) under discussion was sequenced for a study of CD8 T cells in ankylosing spondylitis. Overall study findings and caveats: The study identified a TCR beta motif of roughly eight highly homologous variants that appeared characteristic of ankylosing spondylitis blood. The study looked at matched synovial fluid samples from ankylosing spondylitis patients. Disease-linked clones were reported to be significantly enriched there. As for the disease-linked clones, they showed a CD8+ phenotype and occurred at relatively low frequencies in peripheral blood. Several of the motif variants were reported before in synovial fluid and blood from reactive arthritis.

Comment on this clonotype: The antigen is unknown.

Making use of molecular barcodes, quantitative 5'-RACE generated TCR beta libraries. TCRdb reprocessed the 5' RACE reads with MiXCR, giving one entry per CDR3 protein. The data contain some 700,000 distinct CDR3 sequences, about 20% of them seen just once; the ten biggest clones take up around 19%. V dropped 0 bases and J dropped 7; count of bases not matched to a gene: 7. The CDR3 sequence is 15 residues long. Germline assignment: CDR1 GTSNPN and CDR2 SVGIG (reference sequence). Sequenced input: blood, either unsorted or a sorted T cell fraction (not recorded which). The chain employs TRBV30 and TRBJ2-2, with 8 bases identical to TRBD2. This sequence originates from a male donor with ankylosing spondylitis. The CDR3 spells CAWSVLAGPIGELFF. The CDR3 DNA follows: TGTGCCTGGAGTGTGCTAGCGGGCCCAATCGGGGAGCTGTTTTTT.